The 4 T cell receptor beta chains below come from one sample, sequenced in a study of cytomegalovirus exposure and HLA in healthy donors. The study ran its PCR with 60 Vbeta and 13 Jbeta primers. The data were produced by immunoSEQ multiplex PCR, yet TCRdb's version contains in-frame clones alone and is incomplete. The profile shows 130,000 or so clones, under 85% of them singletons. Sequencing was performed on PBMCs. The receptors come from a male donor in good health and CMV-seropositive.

As DNA, the CDR3 is TGTGCTAGTGGTTTGGAGCAGGGTAGGGCCCAGTACTTC. Its translation: CASGLEQGRAQYF. The V call is TRBV12-5, the J call TRBJ2-5; the D gene is possibly TRBD1 (5 bases). Germline V gene data show CDR1 as LGHNT and CDR2 as FRNRAP. Between the trimmed V and J ends, which lost 1 base and 9 bases, there was a span of 12 bases. The CDR3 spans 13 residues. Supplemented by reference TRBV12-5 and TRBJ2-5, the full variable domain reads DARVTQTPRHKVTEMGQEVTMRCQPILGHNTVFWYRQTMMQGLELLAYFRNRAPLDDSGMPKDRFSAEMPDATLATLKIQPSEPRDSAVYFCASGLEQGRAQYFGPGTRLLVL.

The CDR3 is CASGGTGFNEQFF. DNA of the CDR3: TGTGCCTCCGGCGGAACGGGGTTTAATGAGCAGTTCTTC. The chain has TRBV27 and TRBJ2-1; a possible D gene is TRBD2 (5 bases). Trimming left V 11 bases short and J 7 bases short, with 18 bases between. There are 13 residues in the CDR3. Germline values: CDR1 MNHEY, CDR2 SMNVEV (reference sequence).

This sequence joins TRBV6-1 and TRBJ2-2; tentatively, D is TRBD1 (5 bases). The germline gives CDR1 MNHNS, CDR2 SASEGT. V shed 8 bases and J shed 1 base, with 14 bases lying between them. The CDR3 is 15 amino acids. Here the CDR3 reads CASAPQGLNTGELFF. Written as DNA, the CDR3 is TGTGCCAGCGCCCCGCAGGGATTGAACACCGGGGAGCTGTTTTTT.

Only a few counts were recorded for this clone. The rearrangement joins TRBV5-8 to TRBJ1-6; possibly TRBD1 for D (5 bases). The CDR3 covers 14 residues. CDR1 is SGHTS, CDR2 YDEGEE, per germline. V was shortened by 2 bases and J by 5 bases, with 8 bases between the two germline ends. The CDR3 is CASSFWGDNSPLHF. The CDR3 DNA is TGTGCCAGCAGCTTTTGGGGGGATAATTCACCCCTCCACTTT. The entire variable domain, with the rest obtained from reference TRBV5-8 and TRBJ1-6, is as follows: EAGVTQSPTHLIKTRGQQATLRCSPISGHTSVYWYQQALGLGLQFLLWYDEGEERNRGNFPPRFSGRQFPNYSSELNVNALELEDSALYLCASSFWGDNSPLHFGNGTRLTVT.